Presented here are 24 T cell receptor beta chains from one specimen sequenced in a study of identical twins. TCRdb reanalysed the 5' RACE reads using MiXCR and keeps one entry per CDR3 protein. This sample has over 550,000 distinct CDR3 sequences, with roughly 7.2% found just once. These data were also reused for a study on yellow fever vaccine responses in identical twins.

The sample consisted of PBMCs. These receptors came from a woman aged 18 to 35 in good health.

The chain joins TRBV12-3 or TRBV12-4 to TRBJ2-7, with D perhaps matching TRBD1 or TRBD2 (5 bases each). Trimming took off 6 bases at V and 2 bases at J, with 17 bases between the two ends. CDR3 length: 15 amino acids. CDR3 residues: CASSPSGRGAYEQYF. CDR3 sequence (DNA): TGTGCCAGCAGCCCATCAGGGAGAGGGGCCTACGAGCAGTACTTC.

This chain joins TRBV24-1 and TRBJ2-4; tentative D call: TRBD1 (6 bases). The CDR3 runs 14 residues. The V end lost 4 bases, the J end lost 0 bases, and 6 bases lay between the germline ends. Per germline, CDR1 KGHDR and CDR2 SFDVKD. The CDR3 coding sequence is TGTGCCACCAGTGAGGGGGCAGCCAAAAACATTCAGTACTTC. Its protein product is CATSEGAAKNIQYF.

This clonotype has a count of ten or more. This rearrangement joins TRBV12-3 or TRBV12-4 to TRBJ1-1; D gene uncertain. V lost 7 bases and J 0 bases, leaving 9 bases between the germline ends. CDR3 length: 13 amino acids. Here the CDR3 DNA reads TGTGCCAGCACCCCGGGTATGAACACTGAAGCTTTCTTT. Amino acids: CASTPGMNTEAFF.

For this clonotype: The junction and the germline gene differ at one end; a read error may be behind it. The chain carries TRBV11-3 and TRBJ2-7; 8 nucleotides match TRBD2. CDR1 and CDR2 from the germline V gene are SGHNT and YENEEA. This CDR3 contains 16 residues. The CDR3 here is CASSSSTGTSYYEQCF. The CDR3 nucleotides are TGTGCCAGCAGCTCGTCAACCGGGACTAGTTACTACGAGCAGTGCTTC.

This sequence joins TRBV28 and TRBJ1-5; 9 positions agree with TRBD1. Trimming at V came to 6 bases and at J to 6 bases, leaving 9 bases not matched to a gene. The length of the CDR3 is 15 residues. Germline V gene sequence: CDR1 MDHEN, CDR2 SYDVKM. The CDR3 reads CASRYRDRVSQPQHF. As DNA, the CDR3 is TGTGCCAGCAGATACCGGGACAGGGTCTCTCAGCCCCAGCATTTT.

The table lists this clonotype with a few counts. J is TRBJ2-2 and V is TRBV6-1; D is uncertain. V lost 8 bases and J lost 2, with 9 bases in between. The CDR3 has 13 amino acids. Looked up from germline, CDR1 is MNHNS and CDR2 is SASEGT. CDR3 residues: CASCRLNTGELFF. CDR3 DNA sequence: TGTGCCAGCTGCAGGCTTAACACCGGGGAGCTGTTTTTT.

This clonotype has only a few counts. The rearrangement joins TRBV20-1 to TRBJ2-3, with D possibly being TRBD1 (5 bases). The ends were cut back, 5 bases at V and 5 bases at J, with 8 bases in the middle. Germline V gene data show CDR1 as DFQATT and CDR2 as SNEGSKA (reference sequence). CDR3 length: 11 residues. CDR3 sequence reads: CSASRVDTQYF. CDR3 DNA: TGCAGTGCTTCCAGGGTAGATACGCAGTATTTT.

This clonotype turned up a few times. V gene TRBV7-2 combines with J gene TRBJ1-2; no definite D call. Per the germline V gene, CDR1 is SGHTA and CDR2 is FQGNSA. This CDR3 is 13 amino acids long. Trimming removed 5 bases from V and 6 bases from J, with 13 bases in between. DNA of the CDR3: TGTGCCAGCAGCCGATTAAGGGTGAATGGCTACACCTTC. This sequence encodes CASSRLRVNGYTF.

CDR3 in DNA: TGTGCCAGCAGTTCACAGGATGGCTACACCTTC. It encodes CASSSQDGYTF. V is TRBV28 and J is TRBJ1-2, with D tentatively TRBD1 (5 bases). The CDR3 is made up of 11 amino acids. V lost 4 bases to trimming and J lost 6 bases, with 6 bases between them. Germline CDR1 is MDHEN and CDR2 is SYDVKM.

The genes are TRBV25-1 and TRBJ2-3; no clear D gene. The CDR3 is 14 amino acids. The ends were cut back, 1 base at V and 5 bases at J, with 10 bases in the middle. Germline V gives CDR1 MGHDK, CDR2 SYGVNS. The CDR3 sequence is CASSEFGSEDTQYF. The CDR3 DNA follows: TGTGCCAGCAGTGAATTTGGTTCAGAAGATACGCAGTATTTT.

Comment on this clonotype: The junction differs from germline at one of its ends, possibly a read error. The chain uses TRBV12-3 or TRBV12-4 and TRBJ2-3; the match to TRBD2 covers 14 bases. The CDR3 spans 20 residues. The CDR3: CASSWTSGGIILFATGTQYF. Written as DNA, the CDR3 is TGTGCCAGCAGTTGGACTAGCGGGGGGATCATCCTATTTGCCACAGGTACGCAGTATTTT.

The V call is TRBV25-1, the J call TRBJ2-1; tentatively, D is TRBD2 (5 bases). CDR1 and CDR2 from the germline V gene are MGHDK and SYGVNS. There are 14 residues in the CDR3. V was cut by 8 bases and J by 6 bases, with 17 bases left in between. DNA for the CDR3: TGTGCCAGCGGCCCCGGGATCTCCAGCAATGAGCAGTTCTTC. This gives the protein CASGPGISSNEQFF.

The chain employs TRBV6-1 and TRBJ2-1, with D tentatively TRBD1 or TRBD2 (5 bases each). Germline V gene sequence: CDR1 MNHNS, CDR2 SASEGT. Trimming took 4 bases from V and 11 from J, leaving 18 bases between them. This CDR3 has 14 amino acids. The CDR3 region is CASSVGTHLGQQFF. CDR3 nucleotide sequence: TGTGCCAGCAGTGTCGGGACCCACCTGGGGCAGCAGTTCTTC.

This clonotype was observed a handful of times. The rearrangement uses TRBV5-1 and TRBJ2-2; D not certain. Trimming stripped 4 bases from V and 0 bases from J, with 10 bases between. The CDR3 has 15 residues. CDR1 is SGHRS, CDR2 YFSETQ, per germline. CDR3 sequence (DNA): TGCGCCAGCAGCGTTCAGAACGCGAACACCGGGGAGCTGTTTTTT. Amino acid sequence: CASSVQNANTGELFF.

The rearrangement joins TRBV5-1 to TRBJ2-1, with TRBD2 identical over 10 bases. J was trimmed by 4 bases and V by 3 bases; bases with no gene match: 10. Germline V gene sequence: CDR1 SGHRS, CDR2 YFSETQ. The CDR3 contains 17 residues. The CDR3 protein is CASSSSRAGGPYNEQFF. As DNA, the CDR3 is TGCGCCAGCAGCTCCTCCCGAGCGGGGGGGCCTTACAATGAGCAGTTCTTC.

This clonotype was detected only a few times. The J gene is TRBJ2-1, the V gene TRBV4-2; the D call may be TRBD1 or TRBD2 (6 bases each). Per the germline V gene, CDR1 is LGHNA and CDR2 is YNFKEQ. The V end was cut by 0 bases, the J end by 4 bases, with 13 bases between. This CDR3 spans 16 amino acids. The CDR3 protein is CASSQDHIGGYNEQFF. The CDR3, as DNA: TGTGCCAGCAGCCAAGACCATATAGGGGGGTACAATGAGCAGTTCTTC.

This clonotype was detected ten times or more. Relative to the germline gene, one junction end is altered; a read error may explain this. The chain combines TRBV20-1 with TRBJ1-5; D is unresolved. Germline CDR1 reads DFQATT; CDR2 reads SNEGSKA (reference sequence). The CDR3 contains 15 residues. The CDR3 loop reads CSARAPRDSNQPQHF. The DNA for the CDR3 is TGCAGTGCGAGAGCACCGCGAGATAGCAATCAGCCCCAGCATTTT.

This clonotype was observed a handful of times. The rearrangement joins TRBV12-3 or TRBV12-4 to TRBJ2-1, with 7 bases that match TRBD1. V was pared by 7 bases and J by 4 bases, with 10 bases of the junction left unmatched. This CDR3 is built from 15 residues. The DNA of the CDR3 is TGTGCCAGCACCGGCGACAGGGCGTTTTACAATGAGCAGTTCTTC. Amino acid sequence: CASTGDRAFYNEQFF.

This chain connects TRBV9 to TRBJ2-3, with 9 positions matching TRBD1. Looked up from germline, CDR1 is SGDLS and CDR2 is YYNGEE. V dropped 2 bases and J dropped 4; count of bases not matched to a gene: 5. This CDR3 contains 15 residues. Written as DNA, the CDR3 is TGTGCCAGCAGCGTCCGGGACAGGGAGGCAGATACGCAGTATTTT. It translates to CASSVRDREADTQYF.

This clonotype has only a few counts. The genes are TRBV27 and TRBJ2-1; TRBD1 agrees at 8 bases. The trim removed 4 bases at V and 5 bases at J, leaving 4 bases unmatched. This CDR3 is 14 amino acids long. Germline assignment: CDR1 MNHEY and CDR2 SMNVEV (reference sequence). CDR3 sequence: CASSSKDRDNEQFF. The CDR3 DNA is TGTGCCAGCAGTTCGAAGGACAGGGACAATGAGCAGTTCTTC.

This clonotype showed up many times. V and J are TRBV5-1 and TRBJ2-1, with a tentative D call TRBD1 (5 bases). Germline CDR1 and CDR2: SGHRS and YFSETQ. The CDR3 sequence is 17 residues long. V gave up 3 bases and J gave up 4 bases, with 20 bases separating them. The CDR3 spells CASSSLPRDVAYNEQFF. The CDR3, as DNA: TGCGCCAGCAGCTCATTACCCAGGGATGTGGCGTACAATGAGCAGTTCTTC.

J is TRBJ2-1 and V is TRBV5-1; TRBD2 matches 10 bases. The CDR3 is 15 residues long. Germline V lookup: CDR1 SGHRS, CDR2 YFSETQ. The ends lost 6 bases at V and 7 bases at J; junction bases unmatched: 10. The CDR3 here is CASTTGTSVDNEQFF. The CDR3 nucleotides are TGCGCCAGCACAACCGGGACTAGCGTTGATAATGAGCAGTTCTTC.

This clonotype has ten or more counts. The rearrangement uses TRBV7-8 and TRBJ2-7; weak D call: TRBD1 (5 bases). The germline V and J ends were trimmed by 3 bases and 2 bases, with 8 bases remaining between them. The CDR3 runs to 13 residues. Germline loops: CDR1 SGHVS, CDR2 FQNEAQ. CDR3 in DNA: TGTGCCAGCAGCTTGCCAGGGCCCTACGAGCAGTACGTC. Protein sequence: CASSLPGPYEQYV.

The chain couples TRBV11-1 to TRBJ2-1, with 11 bases identical to TRBD2. The CDR3 runs to 19 residues. The ends lost 5 bases at V and 2 bases at J; junction bases unmatched: 14. Germline V gene data show CDR1 as SGHAT and CDR2 as FQDESV (reference sequence). This chain's CDR3 is CASSPGLAGYSGAYNEQFF. CDR3 sequence (DNA): TGTGCCAGCAGCCCAGGACTAGCGGGCTACTCCGGGGCCTACAATGAGCAGTTCTTC.